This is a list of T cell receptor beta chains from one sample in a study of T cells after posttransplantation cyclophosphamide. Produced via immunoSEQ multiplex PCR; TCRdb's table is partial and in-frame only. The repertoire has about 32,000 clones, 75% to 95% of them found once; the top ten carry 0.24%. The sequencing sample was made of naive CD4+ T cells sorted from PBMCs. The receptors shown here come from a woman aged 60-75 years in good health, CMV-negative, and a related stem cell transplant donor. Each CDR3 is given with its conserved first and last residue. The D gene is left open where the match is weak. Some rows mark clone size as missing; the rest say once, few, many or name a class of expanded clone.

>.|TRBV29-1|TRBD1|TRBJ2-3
CSVEDLNRGPDTQYF
TGCAGCGTTGAAGACCTTAACAGGGGGCCAGATACGCAGTATTTT
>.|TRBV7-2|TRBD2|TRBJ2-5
CASSLVESSGQETQYF
TGTGCCAGCAGCTTAGTGGAATCTAGCGGACAAGAGACCCAGTACTTC
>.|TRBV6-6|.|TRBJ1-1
CASTPALLGGTEAFF
TGTGCCAGCACCCCCGCTTTACTAGGGGGCACTGAAGCTTTCTTT
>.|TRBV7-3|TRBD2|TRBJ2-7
CASSPSPAGGSYEQYF
TGTGCCAGCAGCCCCAGTCCGGCGGGGGGCTCCTACGAGCAGTACTTC
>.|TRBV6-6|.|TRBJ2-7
CASSYWSGEQYF
TGTGCCAGCAGTTACTGGTCGGGCGAGCAGTACTTC
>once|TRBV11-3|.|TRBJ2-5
CASSLGARAELETQYF
TGTGCCAGCAGCTTAGGGGCCCGAGCGGAATTAGAGACCCAGTACTTC
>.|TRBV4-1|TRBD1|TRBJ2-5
CASSHLTGNQETQYF
TGCGCCAGCAGCCACCTGACAGGGAATCAAGAGACCCAGTACTTC
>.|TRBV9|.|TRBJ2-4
CASSATSTTNIQYF
TGTGCCAGCAGCGCAACCTCGACTACAAACATTCAGTACTTC
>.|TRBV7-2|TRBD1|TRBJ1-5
CASNRGVSQPQHF
TGTGCCAGCAACAGGGGGGTGTCTCAGCCCCAGCATTTT
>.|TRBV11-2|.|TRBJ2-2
CATHRVRAGELFF
TGTGCCACTCACCGGGTGCGCGCCGGGGAGCTGTTTTTT
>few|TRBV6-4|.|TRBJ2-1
CASSATSLSGNEQFF
TGTGCCAGCAGCGCTACATCTCTTTCCGGGAATGAGCAGTTCTTC
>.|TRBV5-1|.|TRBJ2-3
CASSTGTQPDTQYF
TGCGCCAGCAGCACCGGGACTCAACCAGATACGCAGTATTTT
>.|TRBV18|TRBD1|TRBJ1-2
CASSPGQGVFYGYTF
TGTGCCAGCTCACCCGGACAGGGGGTTTTCTATGGCTACACCTTC
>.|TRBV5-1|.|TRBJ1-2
CASSLGQAGYGYTF
TGCGCCAGCAGCTTGGGACAGGCTGGCTATGGCTACACCTTC
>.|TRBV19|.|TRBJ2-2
CASTPRANTGELFF
TGTGCCAGTACCCCCAGGGCAAACACCGGGGAGCTGTTTTTT
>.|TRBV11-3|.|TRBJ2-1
CASSAREEDNEQFF
TGTGCCAGCAGCGCCCGGGAAGAGGACAATGAGCAGTTCTTC
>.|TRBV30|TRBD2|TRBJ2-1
CAWSPSGLPYNEQFF
TGTGCCTGGAGTCCTAGCGGGCTACCCTACAATGAGCAGTTCTTC
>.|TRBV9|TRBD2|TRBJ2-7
CASSVELAAPYEQYF
TGTGCCAGCAGCGTAGAACTAGCGGCCCCCTACGAGCAGTACTTC
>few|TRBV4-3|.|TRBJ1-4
CASSQEDSRYEKLFF
TGCGCCAGCAGCCAAGAGGACAGTCGATATGAAAAACTGTTTTTT
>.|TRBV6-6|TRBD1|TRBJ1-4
CASTIRTGTNEKLFF
TGTGCCAGCACTATACGGACAGGGACTAATGAAAAACTGTTTTTT
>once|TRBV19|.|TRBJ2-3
CASSIGGRSGADTQYF
TGTGCCAGTAGTATAGGAGGGAGGAGTGGGGCAGATACGCAGTATTTT
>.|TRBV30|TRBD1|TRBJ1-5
CAWGSGTGINQPQHF
TGTGCCTGGGGGTCAGGGACAGGGATCAATCAGCCCCAGCATTTT
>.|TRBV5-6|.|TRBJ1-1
CASSRGQMNTEAFF
TGTGCCAGCAGCCGCGGACAGATGAACACTGAAGCTTTCTTT
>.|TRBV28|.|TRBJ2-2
CASRQITSTGELFF
TGTGCCAGCAGACAGATCACTAGCACCGGGGAGCTGTTTTTT
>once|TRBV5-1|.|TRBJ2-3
CASSLFAGSTDTQYF
TGCGCCAGCAGCTTGTTTGCGGGGAGCACAGATACGCAGTATTTT
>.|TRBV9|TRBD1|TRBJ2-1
CASSARDRSYNEQFF
TGTGCCAGCAGCGCCAGGGACAGGTCCTACAATGAGCAGTTCTTC
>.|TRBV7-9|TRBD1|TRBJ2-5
CASSKVKTGSQETQYF
TGTGCCAGCAGCAAAGTAAAGACAGGGTCACAAGAGACCCAGTACTTC
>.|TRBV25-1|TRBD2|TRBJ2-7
CASSPRPSAGGTEQYF
TGTGCCAGCAGTCCCCGTCCGTCAGCGGGGGGGACCGAGCAGTACTTC
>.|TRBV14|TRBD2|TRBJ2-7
CASSPLGLAGAKNVYEQYF
TGTGCCAGCAGCCCATTAGGACTAGCGGGGGCCAAAAACGTCTACGAGCAGTACTTC
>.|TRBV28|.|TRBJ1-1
CASSYRVRNTEAFF
TGTGCCAGCAGTTACAGAGTTCGGAACACTGAAGCTTTCTTT
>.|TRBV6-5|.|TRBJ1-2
CASSEEGDGYTF
TGTGCCAGCAGTGAGGAAGGGGATGGCTACACCTTC
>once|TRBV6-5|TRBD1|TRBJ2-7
CASSYGIWDSSYEQYF
TGTGCCAGCAGTTACGGTATTTGGGACAGTTCCTACGAGCAGTACTTC
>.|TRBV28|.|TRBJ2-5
CASYSTPVGPYQETQYF
TGTGCCAGTTATTCGACCCCCGTGGGGCCGTACCAAGAGACCCAGTACTTC
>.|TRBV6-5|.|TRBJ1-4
CASSPPGLTNEKLFF
TGTGCCAGCAGTCCACCGGGACTGACTAATGAAAAACTGTTTTTT
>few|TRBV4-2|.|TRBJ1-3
CASSHYRASGNTIYF
TGTGCCAGCAGCCATTACAGGGCCTCTGGAAACACCATATATTTT
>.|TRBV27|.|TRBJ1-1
CASRGGGTEAFF
TGTGCCAGCAGAGGGGGGGGGACTGAAGCTTTCTTT
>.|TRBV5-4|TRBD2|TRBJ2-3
CASSLPGAGGSTDTQYF
TGTGCCAGCAGCTTGCCGGGGGCGGGGGGGAGCACAGATACGCAGTATTTT
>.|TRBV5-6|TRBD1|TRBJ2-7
CASSLNGRRDRVYEQYF
TGTGCCAGCAGCTTAAATGGTCGCCGGGACAGAGTCTACGAGCAGTACTTC
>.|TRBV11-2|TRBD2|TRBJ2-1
CASSSRTSGGAKGTEQFF
TGTGCCAGCAGCTCCCGGACTAGCGGGGGGGCCAAGGGAACTGAGCAGTTCTTC
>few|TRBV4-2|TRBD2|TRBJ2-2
CASKGTSGNTGELFF
TGTGCCAGCAAAGGGACTAGCGGTAACACCGGGGAGCTGTTTTTT
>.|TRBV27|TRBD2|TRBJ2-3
CASSTPGTTRDTQYF
TGTGCCAGCAGTACCCCCGGGACTACCAGAGATACGCAGTATTTT
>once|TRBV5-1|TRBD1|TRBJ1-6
CASSTQGANSPLHF
TGCGCCAGCAGCACACAGGGGGCTAATTCACCCCTCCACTTT
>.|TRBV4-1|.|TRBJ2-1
CASSQEVTRGSYNEQFF
TGCGCCAGCAGCCAAGAGGTCACCCGCGGCTCCTACAATGAGCAGTTCTTC
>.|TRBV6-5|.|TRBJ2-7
CASGRYEQYF
TGTGCCAGCGGTCGGTACGAGCAGTACTTC
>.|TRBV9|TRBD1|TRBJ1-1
CASSTHGRGRDTEAFF
TGTGCCAGCAGCACCCATGGAAGGGGGCGCGACACTGAAGCTTTCTTT
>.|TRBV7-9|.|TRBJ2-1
CASSRTVLASFNEQFF
TGTGCCAGCAGCCGGACAGTGTTAGCGAGTTTCAATGAGCAGTTCTTC
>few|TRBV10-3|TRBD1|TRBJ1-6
CAISEQDRGNSPLHF
TGTGCCATCAGTGAACAGGACAGGGGAAATTCACCCCTCCACTTT
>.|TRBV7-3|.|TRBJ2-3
CASSSSPRADTQYF
TGTGCCAGCAGCTCCTCCCCCAGGGCCGATACGCAGTATTTT
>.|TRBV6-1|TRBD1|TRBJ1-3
CASRGQGYGNTIYF
TGTGCCAGCAGGGGACAGGGTTATGGAAACACCATATATTTT
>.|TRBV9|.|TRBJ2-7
CASSVNGLSYEQYF
TGTGCCAGCAGCGTGAATGGACTATCTTACGAGCAGTACTTC
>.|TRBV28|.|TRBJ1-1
CASSLLGTRGTEAFF
TGTGCCAGCAGTTTACTCGGCACCCGCGGCACTGAAGCTTTCTTT
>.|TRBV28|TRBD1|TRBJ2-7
CASTYGTGDEQYF
TGTGCCAGCACCTATGGGACAGGAGACGAGCAGTACTTC
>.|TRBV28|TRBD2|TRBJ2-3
CASTAAGMFTQYF
TGTGCCAGCACAGCAGCGGGGATGTTTACGCAGTATTTT